This TCR beta chain originates from a study of blood T cell repertoires in COVID-19. Background on the study: PBMCs, B-cell-depleted T cells, or T cells provided the cDNA or gDNA that made up the material.

V shed 3 bases, J shed 10 bases, and the junction held 11 bases outside the gene matches. The length of the CDR3 is 16 residues. Looked up from germline, CDR1 is MDHEN and CDR2 is SYDVKM. The data were produced by immunoSEQ multiplex PCR, yet TCRdb's version contains in-frame clones alone and is incomplete. The sample carries around 250,000 clones, around nine tenths recorded once. V usage is TRBV28 and J usage is TRBJ1-6; 8 nucleotides match TRBD1. Sequences were obtained from peripheral blood. The source is a man aged 40-49 years with active or convalescent COVID-19. The CDR3 DNA is TGTGCCAGCAGTTTCCCGGACAGGGCTTTTAGGTCACCCCTCCACTTT. As protein: CASSFPDRAFRSPLHF. The full variable domain, with the rest looked up from reference TRBV28 and TRBJ1-6, is DVKVTQSSRYLVKRTGEKVFLECVQDMDHENMFWYRQDPGLGLRLIYFSYDVKMKEKGDIPEGYSVSREKKERFSLILESASTNQTSMYLCASSFPDRAFRSPLHFGNGTRLTVT.